Detailed here is one T cell receptor (beta chain). The table lists this clone with a count of one. Its antigen target is currently unknown. Base qualities are missing; no much larger clone stands one base away. TCRbeta CDR3 regions were amplified from genomic DNA by means of the immunoSEQ Assay, a bias-controlled multiplex PCR. Turning to the authors' computational methods: Within the assay, amplification of reference gene primers was used to estimate how many nucleated cells each sample contained. To quantify the absolute abundance of each unique TCRbeta CDR3 rearrangement, sequence reads were collapsed and filtered. For each sample, productive Simpson clonality was calculated as the square root of Simpson's diversity index across productive rearrangements. In TCRdb, the immuneACCESS table is reduced to in-frame sequences with V and J assigned. These tables do not hold every clone; where another copy was compared, an unresolved V gene accounts for under half, and the others remain unexplained. V, J and clone size were drawn from that table, and D and trimming were deduced from the DNA. The table for this sample lists about 83,000 clones; around 84% of them were counted only once. The ten largest clones add up to about 20% of the sample.

These data come from a study of blood T cell repertoires in COVID-19 (dated by TCRdb to the early 2020s). At the level of the whole study: The collaborator samples originated in the United States, Italy and Spain and spanned the acute and convalescent phases of COVID-19. The samples were drawn from the first 160 participants of the ongoing ImmuneRACE study and from 950 to 1,500 subjects provided by 6 global collaborators. The prospective study material was composed of cDNA or gDNA derived from T cells, B-cell-depleted T cells, or PBMCs. Subjects who had been exposed to COVID-19, were actively infected with it, or had recovered from it provided the deeply sampled blood TCRbeta repertoires that made up the dataset. Nearly every sample came with metadata listing a de-identified subject ID, COVID-19 status, age in years and sex. The repertoires were made available in a free public database intended to serve as a resource for research on the immune response to SARS-CoV-2. Where available, HLA class I and class II types were taken from metadata supplied by the sample provider and were not determined by assay-based typing. Study-level results and caveats: The amount of clinical and demographic metadata varied by source and participant and was provided uncurated.

Whole blood was collected in K2EDTA tubes by collaborating institutions according to the institutions' own protocols. Collaborator samples were shipped for TCRbeta analysis as frozen whole blood, isolated PBMCs, or DNA extracted from either sample type. The source of this sequence is a woman of 80 years or more in a cohort sampled during active or convalescent COVID-19. The sequencing input was peripheral blood.

The DNA reads as follows: TGTGCCTGGAGGGCCAACACTGAAGCTTTCTTT. Its product reads: CAWRANTEAFF. The chain employs TRBV30 and TRBJ1-1; the D gene assignment is ambiguous. CDR1 and CDR2 are read off the germline V gene (reference sequence) as GTSNPN and SVGIG. The CDR3 measures 11 amino acids from cysteine to phenylalanine. Left in the record is the CDR3 DNA by itself, 33 bases read in frame from the first base. At the junction V is shortened by 3 bases and J by 2 bases, with 4 bases in between.